This TCR beta chain appears in the sequencing data of a study of human T cells and chemical hapten exposure (dated by TCRdb to the early 2020s). For context, the study as a whole: For sensitization, 2% DPC in acetone was applied to a 2 cm by 2 cm area of upper inner arm skin. Throughout the approximately 26-week study period, patients were also given weekly therapeutic DPC doses on the scalp. Patch testing on the upper back used Finn chambers containing 0.01% DPC, with scoring done after 6 days according to International Contact Dermatitis Research Group standards. Alopecia areata with under or over 50% scalp involvement, alopecia totalis and alopecia universalis were represented in the patient cohort, which was mostly female. Libraries were pooled for sequencing, and variation in per-sample TCR yields was attributed mainly to small differences in library volumes within the pool. In alopecia patients, the study followed how the peripheral blood TCR repertoire changed in vivo over primary and secondary sensitization to diphenylcyclopropenone (DPC), a hapten. Patient blood was sampled pre-sensitization (week 0) and at 2, 6 and about 24 weeks after DPC sensitization. Approximately 28 alopecia patients gave blood for TCR sequencing at one to four time points (pre-sensitization, 2, 6 and 24 weeks). From each blood RNA sample, both TCR alpha and TCR beta chains were sequenced. The paper's findings and limits, for the study overall: All patients had alopecia, a presumed autoimmune disease, so their immune response might differ from that of healthy individuals. No change with DPC sensitization was found in the number of TCRs above 1 in 1000 frequency, and no evidence of global repertoire structure alterations was found. Repeated subsampling changed both the strength of the expansion versus patch-test correlation and the threshold at which the correlation became significant. Compared with pre-sensitization or healthy control sets, expanded TCRs formed significantly more large CDR3 similarity clusters, which is consistent with antigen-driven responses. A positive correlation was found between the number of PT1 expanded TCRs and patch test score, with significance reached at thresholds 8, 16 and 32 but not 4.

Deletion took 5 bases off V and 3 bases off J, with a span of 12 bases between the germline ends. According to the germline V gene (reference sequence), CDR1 reads SSHAT and CDR2 reads FNYEAQ. The CDR3 starts with the cysteine, ends with the phenylalanine, and has 14 residues. The kept DNA is CDR3 alone, 42 bases in frame from the first base. This clonotype occurred a few times. There is no known antigen for this receptor. No per-base quality is available; no much larger clone lies one base away. Library construction relied on RACE. Sequenced using a NextSeq 500. Library preparation attached unique molecular identifiers to individual cDNA molecules for quantitative, reproducible TCR counting. Processing in the source paper ran as follows. Samples had a median of roughly 98,000 TCRs, with a range from about 23,224 to 690,600. The Decombinator software suite was used to annotate V, J and CDR3 in the TCR reads. Every sample was subsampled to the same number of TCRs (28,000) for the PS versus PT1 abundance plots. TCRs were defined as expanded if absent before sensitization and observed at least eight times at the 2-week time point. In TCRdb, the public reads were trimmed at Q25 with fastp and aligned with MiXCR, with productive beta chains retained. Every CDR3 protein is listed once, alongside the most common genes and DNA of its rows. These V and J calls rely on TCRdb rather than the paper's analysis. This sample gives some 57,000 distinct CDR3 sequences in total; about 9.6% of them show up just once. The ten largest clones represent around a tenth of the sample.

According to the study, the label for this sample's time point signals: pre-sensitization, week 0. The sample's treatment or condition label, in plain terms: therapeutic diphenylcyclopropenone sensitization with weekly scalp DPC. Unfractionated whole blood was collected in Tempus Blood RNA tubes, and total RNA was extracted from that blood. Blood at each patch-test visit was drawn before the patch test was applied. Eligible patients were aged 18 to 70, diagnosed with alopecia, deemed suitable for DPC therapy, and excluded if pregnant. This TCR came from a woman aged 30 to 39 with alopecia areata. Some clones in this sample may be carry-over from other donors' samples. Recombination linked TRBV7-7 to TRBJ2-3; the D gene remains uncertain. The source was whole blood, collected in connection with sensitization to the hapten diphenylcyclopropenone (DPC). The DNA sequence reads TGTGCCAGCAGCCCGGGTCTTCAAACAGATACGCAGTATTTT. It specifies CASSPGLQTDTQYF.